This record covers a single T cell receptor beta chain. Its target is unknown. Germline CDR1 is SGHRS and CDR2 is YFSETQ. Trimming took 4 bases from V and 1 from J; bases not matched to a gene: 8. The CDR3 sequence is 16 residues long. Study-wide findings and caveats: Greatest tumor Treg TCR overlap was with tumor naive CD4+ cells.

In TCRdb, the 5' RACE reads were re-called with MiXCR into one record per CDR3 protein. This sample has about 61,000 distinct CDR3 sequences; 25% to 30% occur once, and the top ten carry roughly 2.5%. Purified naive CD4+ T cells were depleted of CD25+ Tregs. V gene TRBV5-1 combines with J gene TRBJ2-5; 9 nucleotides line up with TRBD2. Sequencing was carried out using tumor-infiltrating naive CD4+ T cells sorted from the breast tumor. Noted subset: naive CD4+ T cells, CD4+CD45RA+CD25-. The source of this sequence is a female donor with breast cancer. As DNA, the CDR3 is TGCGCCAGCAGCGGGAGGGCTAGCGGGATCCAAGAGACCCAGTACTTC. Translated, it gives CASSGRASGIQETQYF.